Presented here are 5 T cell receptor beta chains from one specimen sequenced in a study of T cell responses to AZD1222 COVID-19 vaccine. Profiled with immunoSEQ multiplex PCR; TCRdb holds only in-frame clones, not every one. The sample contains approximately 67,000 clones, 89% of which appear only once. Sequences were derived from peripheral blood, sampled 28 days after the second AZD1222 dose. All receptors come from an adult who received the AZD1222 COVID-19 vaccine.

The genes are TRBV18 and TRBJ1-1; D unclear. The CDR3 spans 12 residues. Trimming took off 3 bases at V and 7 bases at J, with 9 bases between the two ends. Germline V gene data show CDR1 as KGHSH and CDR2 as LQKENI. The CDR3 spells CASSPGEGEAFF. In nucleotides, the CDR3 is TGTGCCAGCTCACCTGGGGAGGGTGAAGCTTTCTTT.

The chain combines TRBV29-1 with TRBJ1-5; D perhaps matches TRBD1 (5 bases). This CDR3 is 12 amino acids long. Germline values: CDR1 SQVTM, CDR2 ANQGSEA. V gave up 7 bases and J gave up 7 bases, with 14 bases separating them. This CDR3 is CSAQGQGQPQHF. The CDR3 nucleotides read TGCAGCGCCCAGGGCCAAGGACAGCCCCAGCATTTT.

The chain couples TRBV27 to TRBJ2-7; 10 nucleotides line up with TRBD2. The CDR3 is 15 amino acids. After removal of 4 bases from V and 4 bases from J, the junction contained 7 bases not matched to a gene. The germline V gene has CDR1 MNHEY and CDR2 SMNVEV (reference sequence). CDR3 sequence: CASSSEGAGGYEQYF. Here the CDR3 DNA reads TGTGCCAGCAGTTCGGAGGGAGCGGGAGGGTACGAGCAGTACTTC.

The chain employs TRBV7-9 and TRBJ2-7; D is uncertain. Trimming cost V 5 bases and J 10 bases, with 21 bases left between them. The CDR3 is 14 amino acids. The germline CDR1 and CDR2 sequences are SEHNR and FQNEAQ (reference sequence). CDR3 sequence reads: CASSPYSGAKFQYF. The DNA of the CDR3 is TGTGCCAGCAGCCCATACAGTGGTGCGAAATTCCAGTACTTC.

This chain links TRBV7-8 with TRBJ1-2; tentatively, D is TRBD1 (5 bases). The CDR3 spans 17 residues. Trimming cost V 2 bases and J 1 base, with 17 bases left between them. Germline values: CDR1 SGHVS, CDR2 FQNEAQ. In DNA, the CDR3 is TGTGCCAGCAGCTTACTTTTCAGGGACGCCATTAACTATGGCTACACCTTC. This gives the protein CASSLLFRDAINYGYTF. The full variable domain, rest sourced from reference TRBV7-8 and TRBJ1-2, is GAGVSQSPRYKVAKRGQDVALRCDPISGHVSLFWYQQALGQGPEFLTYFQNEAQLDKSGLPSDRFFAERPEGSVSTLKIQRTQQEDSAVYLCASSLLFRDAINYGYTFGSGTRLTVV.